This T cell receptor beta chain was documented in a study of T cells expressing NK-cell markers. Study at large: The study sequenced eight donors, seven HCMV-seropositive and one seronegative.

As concerns this clonotype: Antigen: not known.

As the method of synthesis, 5'RACE template switching with UMIs yielded TCR beta cDNA. TCRdb reprocessed the 5' RACE reads; each CDR3 protein has one entry and no DNA is given. The data show about 400,000 distinct CDR3 sequences, and the top ten clones hold 9.5% to 12%. Study outcomes and limitations: NKG2C+ dominant clonotypes from over 5 donors made up about 1.0-8% of CD8+ T cells.

Sequenced input: blood T cells: a sorted CD56 or NKG2C T cell subset, CD4+ or CD8+ T cells, or bulk PBMC T cells (not recorded which). This TCR derives from a woman between 50 and 59 years old in good health.

The CDR3 loop is CASSLNPVPEAFF. This chain uses TRBV7-3 with TRBJ1-1. The CDR3 spans 13 residues. Germline CDR1 and CDR2: SGHTA and FQGTGA.